This T cell receptor beta chain was documented in a study of identical twins. This clonotype was seen a handful of times. Germline loops: CDR1 DFQATT, CDR2 SNEGSKA (reference sequence). Trimming removed 3 bases at V and 3 bases at J, with 9 bases between. The CDR3 is 13 amino acids. TCRdb passed the 5' RACE reads through MiXCR, listing each CDR3 protein once. The repertoire holds 1.5 million or so distinct CDR3 sequences, with around 33% as singletons. V usage is TRBV20-1 and J usage is TRBJ1-5; no reliable D call. This TCR was recovered from a newborn girl in good health. The material sequenced was cord blood. The CDR3 DNA sequence: TGCAGTGCTAGCGTCGGGTACAATCAGCCCCAGCATTTT. It encodes CSASVGYNQPQHF.